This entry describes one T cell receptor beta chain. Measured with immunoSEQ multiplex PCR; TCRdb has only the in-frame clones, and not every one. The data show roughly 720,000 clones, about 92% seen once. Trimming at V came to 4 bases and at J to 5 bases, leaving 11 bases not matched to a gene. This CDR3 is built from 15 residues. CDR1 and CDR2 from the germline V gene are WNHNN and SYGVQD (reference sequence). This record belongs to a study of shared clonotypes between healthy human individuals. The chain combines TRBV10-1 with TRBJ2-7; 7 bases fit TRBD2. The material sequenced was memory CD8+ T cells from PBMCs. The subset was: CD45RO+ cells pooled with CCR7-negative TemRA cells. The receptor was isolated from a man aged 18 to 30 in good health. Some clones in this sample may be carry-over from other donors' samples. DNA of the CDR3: TGCGCCAGCAGTGCTGTGCGGCGGGAGATCAACGAGCAGTACTTC. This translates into CASSAVRREINEQYF.